The TCR beta chain described here comes from a study of T cell changes during pregnancy in multiple sclerosis. The table came from immunoSEQ multiplex PCR; TCRdb's copy has only in-frame clones and leaves some out. Found here are approximately 41,000 clones, nearly 90% of them singletons; the top ten hold 0.55% to 0.7%. The CDR3 is made up of 15 amino acids. Germline V gene sequence: CDR1 SGHAT, CDR2 FQDESV (reference sequence). The J segment lost 4 bases and the V segment lost 5 bases, leaving 8 bases of the junction unmatched. This receptor was taken from a female donor with multiple sclerosis, enrolled in a pregnancy study. The specimen was CD4+ T cells from peripheral blood mononuclear cells, collected in the second trimester of pregnancy. This chain links TRBV11-1 with TRBJ1-1; TRBD1 aligns across 9 bases. CDR3 nucleotide sequence: TGTGCCAGCAGCGACTCGGACAGGGGTGGCACTGAAGCTTTCTTT. The encoded protein is CASSDSDRGGTEAFF. The entire variable domain, with the rest obtained from reference TRBV11-1 and TRBJ1-1, is as follows: EAEVAQSPRYKITEKSQAVAFWCDPISGHATLYWYRQILGQGPELLVQFQDESVVDDSQLPKDRFSAERLKGVDSTLKIQPAELGDSAMYLCASSDSDRGGTEAFFGQGTRLTVV.